This T cell receptor (beta chain) came from a study of T cells in women clearing cervical HPV infection. Average input was around 1,300 ng genomic DNA for immunoSEQ TCR beta CDR3 amplification. Repertoires were generated with immunoSEQ multiplex PCR, while TCRdb's copy carries only in-frame clones and drops some. The sample table sets out around 31,000 clones. The sequencing input was blood buffy coat. The clonotype originates from a woman between 18 and 70 years old with a cervical HPV16 infection that either progressed to CIN3+ or cleared (not recorded which).

The covered CDR3 bases are TGTGCCAGTAGCACGGGACAGGGGGCAGATACG. This gives the protein CASSTGQGADT. The full CDR3 is CASSTGQGADTQYF. The chain combines TRBV19 with TRBJ2-3; TRBD1 agrees at 11 bases. The CDR3 end lies 3 residues beyond the end of the read and is filled in from the germline J gene. After removal of 6 bases from V and 4 bases from J, the junction contained 3 bases not matched to a gene. The CDR3 loop spans 14 amino acids. Germline CDR1 LNHDA, CDR2 SQIVND (reference sequence).